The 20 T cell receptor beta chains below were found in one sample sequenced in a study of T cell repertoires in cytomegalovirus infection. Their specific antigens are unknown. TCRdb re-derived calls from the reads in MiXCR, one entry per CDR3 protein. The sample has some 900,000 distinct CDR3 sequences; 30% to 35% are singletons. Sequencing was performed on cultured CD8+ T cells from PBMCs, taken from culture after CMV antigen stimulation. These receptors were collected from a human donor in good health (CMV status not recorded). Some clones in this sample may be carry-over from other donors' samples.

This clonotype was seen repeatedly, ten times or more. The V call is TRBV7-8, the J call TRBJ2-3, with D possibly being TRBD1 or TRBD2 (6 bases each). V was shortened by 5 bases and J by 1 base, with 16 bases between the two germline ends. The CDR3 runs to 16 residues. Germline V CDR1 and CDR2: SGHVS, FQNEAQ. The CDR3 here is CASSARGGQGTDTQYF. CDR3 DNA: TGTGCCAGCAGCGCAAGAGGGGGGCAGGGCACAGATACGCAGTATTTT. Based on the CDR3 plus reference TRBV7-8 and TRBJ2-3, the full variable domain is GAGVSQSPRYKVAKRGQDVALRCDPISGHVSLFWYQQALGQGPEFLTYFQNEAQLDKSGLPSDRFFAERPEGSVSTLKIQRTQQEDSAVYLCASSARGGQGTDTQYFGPGTRLTVL.

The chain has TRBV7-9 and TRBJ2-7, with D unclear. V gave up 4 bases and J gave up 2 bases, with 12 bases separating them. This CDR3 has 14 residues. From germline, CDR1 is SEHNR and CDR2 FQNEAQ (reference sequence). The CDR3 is CASSWVSSPYEQYF. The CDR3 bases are TGTGCCAGCAGCTGGGTTAGTTCCCCCTACGAGCAGTACTTC.

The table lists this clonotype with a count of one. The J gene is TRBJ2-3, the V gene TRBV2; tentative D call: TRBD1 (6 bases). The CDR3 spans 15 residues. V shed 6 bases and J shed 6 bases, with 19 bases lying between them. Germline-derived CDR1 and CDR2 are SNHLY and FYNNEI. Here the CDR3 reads CASSDGTRWQDTQYF. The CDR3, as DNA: TGTGCCAGCAGCGACGGGACAAGGTGGCAGGATACGCAGTATTTT.

The DNA for the CDR3 is TGTGCCAGCAGCGTAGGTCAGGGGAGGAACATTCAGTACTTC. Translated, it gives CASSVGQGRNIQYF. The chain is built from TRBV9 and TRBJ2-4, with D perhaps being TRBD1 or TRBD2 (6 bases each). The CDR3 is made up of 14 amino acids. Trimming pared 0 bases from V and 7 bases from J, leaving 11 bases between. Germline assignment: CDR1 SGDLS and CDR2 YYNGEE.

CDR3 protein: CAGEGVYNEQFF. The CDR3 DNA reads TGTGCCGGAGAGGGGGTCTACAATGAGCAGTTCTTC. The J gene is TRBJ2-1, the V gene TRBV7-9; the D gene is possibly TRBD1 (6 bases). Germline CDR1 SEHNR, CDR2 FQNEAQ (reference sequence). This CDR3 has 12 residues. The V end was cut by 11 bases, the J end by 3 bases, with 11 bases between. The whole variable domain, filled in from reference TRBV7-9 and TRBJ2-1, reads DTGVSQNPRHKITKRGQNVTFRCDPISEHNRLYWYRQTLGQGPEFLTYFQNEAQLEKSRLLSDRFSAERPKGSFSTLEIQRTEQGDSAMYLCAGEGVYNEQFFGPGTRLTVL.

The CDR3 DNA is TGTGCCAGTAGTATAGGGCAGGGGGCGCGGGGGAGCACAGATACGCAGTATTTT. Protein: CASSIGQGARGSTDTQYF. V is TRBV19 and J is TRBJ2-3; D is perhaps TRBD1 (8 bases). V was pared by 1 base and J by 0 bases, with 17 bases between. In germline, CDR1 is LNHDA, CDR2 SQIVND (reference sequence). CDR3 size: 18 residues. Together with reference TRBV19 and TRBJ2-3, the CDR3 gives the full variable domain: DGGITQSPKYLFRKEGQNVTLSCEQNLNHDAMYWYRQDPGQGLRLIYYSQIVNDFQKGDIAEGYSVSREKKESFPLTVTSAQKNPTAFYLCASSIGQGARGSTDTQYFGPGTRLTVL.

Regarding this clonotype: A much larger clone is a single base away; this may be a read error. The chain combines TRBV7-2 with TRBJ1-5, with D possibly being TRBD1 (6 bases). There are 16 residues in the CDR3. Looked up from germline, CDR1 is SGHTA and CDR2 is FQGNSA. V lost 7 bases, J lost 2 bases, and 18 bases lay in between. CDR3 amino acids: CASNFYAGAGNQPQHF. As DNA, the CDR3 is TGTGCCAGCAACTTTTACGCGGGGGCGGGCAATCAGCCCCAGCATTTT.

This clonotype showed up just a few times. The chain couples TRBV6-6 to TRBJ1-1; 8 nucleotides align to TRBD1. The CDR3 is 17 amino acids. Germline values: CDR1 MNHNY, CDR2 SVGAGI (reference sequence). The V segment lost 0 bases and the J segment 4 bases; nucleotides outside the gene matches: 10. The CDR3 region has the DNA TGTGCCAGCAGTTACTCGAGTATCGACAGGGGAAGCACTGAAGCTTTCTTT. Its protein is CASSYSSIDRGSTEAFF.

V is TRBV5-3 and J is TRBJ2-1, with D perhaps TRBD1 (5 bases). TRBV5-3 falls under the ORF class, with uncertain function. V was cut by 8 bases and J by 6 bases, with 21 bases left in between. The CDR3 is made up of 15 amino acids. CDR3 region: CASSAAGKGINEQFF. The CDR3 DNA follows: TGTGCCAGCAGCGCCGCAGGGAAGGGAATCAATGAGCAGTTCTTC.

The CDR3 nucleotides read TGTGCCAGCAGTTACTCGAGGAAATCTAGCACAGATACGCAGTATTTT. As protein: CASSYSRKSSTDTQYF. This chain uses TRBV6-5 with TRBJ2-3; D is undetermined. Germline V CDR1 and CDR2: MNHEY, SVGAGI. The CDR3 is 16 amino acids. V lost 0 bases and J lost 0, with 10 bases in between.

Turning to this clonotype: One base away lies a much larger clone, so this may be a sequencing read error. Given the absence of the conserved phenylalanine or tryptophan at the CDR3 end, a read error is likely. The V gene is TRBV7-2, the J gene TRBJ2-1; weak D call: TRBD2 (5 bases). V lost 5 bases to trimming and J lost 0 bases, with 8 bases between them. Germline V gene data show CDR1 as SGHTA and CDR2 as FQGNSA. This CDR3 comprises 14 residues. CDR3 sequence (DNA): TGTGCCAGCAGCGTCCGGGGCTCCTACAATGAGCAGTTCGTC. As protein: CASSVRGSYNEQFV.

CDR3 sequence: CATILTGTYEQYF. CDR3 nucleotide sequence: TGTGCCACCATACTGACAGGCACCTACGAGCAGTACTTC. The rearrangement uses TRBV6-1 and TRBJ2-7, with D possibly being TRBD1 (6 bases). The germline CDR1 and CDR2 sequences are MNHNS and SASEGT. Between the trimmed V and J ends, which lost 10 bases and 2 bases, there was a span of 15 bases. The CDR3 contains 13 residues.

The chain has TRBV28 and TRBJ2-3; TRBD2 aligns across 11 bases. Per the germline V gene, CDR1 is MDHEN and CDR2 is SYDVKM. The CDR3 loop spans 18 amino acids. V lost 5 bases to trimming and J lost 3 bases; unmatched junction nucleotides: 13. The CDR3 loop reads CASSITSGGLDGTDTQYF. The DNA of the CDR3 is TGTGCCAGCAGTATAACTAGCGGGGGCCTGGATGGTACAGATACGCAGTATTTT. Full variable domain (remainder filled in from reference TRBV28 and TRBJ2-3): DVKVTQSSRYLVKRTGEKVFLECVQDMDHENMFWYRQDPGLGLRLIYFSYDVKMKEKGDIPEGYSVSREKKERFSLILESASTNQTSMYLCASSITSGGLDGTDTQYFGPGTRLTVL.

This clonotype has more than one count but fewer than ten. The CDR3 sequence: CASASLGGASYNEQFF. The CDR3 nucleotides are TGTGCCAGCGCTTCCTTGGGCGGGGCCTCCTACAATGAGCAGTTCTTC. The chain links TRBV12-3 or TRBV12-4 to TRBJ2-1, with D perhaps TRBD2 (6 bases). The CDR3 contains 16 residues. V gave up 8 bases and J gave up 0 bases, with 17 bases separating them.

The DNA for the CDR3 is TGTGCCAGCATCATCCAGGGGGCGCGAGGAAACACCATATATTTT. Translated, it gives CASIIQGARGNTIYF. The gene calls are TRBV7-9 and TRBJ1-3; 8 nucleotides match TRBD1. This CDR3 has 15 amino acids. Germline CDR1 SEHNR, CDR2 FQNEAQ (reference sequence). V trimming: 7 bases; J trimming: 4 bases; junction bases outside the gene matches: 9.

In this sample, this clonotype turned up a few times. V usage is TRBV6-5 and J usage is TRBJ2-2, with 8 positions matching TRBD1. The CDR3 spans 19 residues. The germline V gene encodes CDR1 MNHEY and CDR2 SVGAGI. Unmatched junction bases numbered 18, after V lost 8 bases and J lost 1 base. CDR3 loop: CASGITFGTGNLNTGELFF. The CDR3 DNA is TGTGCCAGCGGAATCACCTTTGGGACAGGAAACCTGAACACCGGGGAGCTGTTTTTT.

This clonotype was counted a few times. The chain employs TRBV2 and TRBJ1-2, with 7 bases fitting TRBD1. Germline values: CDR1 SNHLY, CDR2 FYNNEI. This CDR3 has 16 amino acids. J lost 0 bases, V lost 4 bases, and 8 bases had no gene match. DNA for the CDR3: TGTGCCAGCAGTGGCTTTGGGGACAGAACTAACTATGGCTACACCTTC. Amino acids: CASSGFGDRTNYGYTF.

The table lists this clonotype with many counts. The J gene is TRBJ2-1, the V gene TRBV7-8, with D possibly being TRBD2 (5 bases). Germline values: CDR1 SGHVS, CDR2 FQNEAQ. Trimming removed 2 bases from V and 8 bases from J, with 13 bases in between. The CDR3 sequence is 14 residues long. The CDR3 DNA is TGTGCCAGCAGCTTAACCCGGACGGGGTATGAGCAGTTCTTC. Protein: CASSLTRTGYEQFF. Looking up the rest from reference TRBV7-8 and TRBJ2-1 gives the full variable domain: GAGVSQSPRYKVAKRGQDVALRCDPISGHVSLFWYQQALGQGPEFLTYFQNEAQLDKSGLPSDRFFAERPEGSVSTLKIQRTQQEDSAVYLCASSLTRTGYEQFFGPGTRLTVL.

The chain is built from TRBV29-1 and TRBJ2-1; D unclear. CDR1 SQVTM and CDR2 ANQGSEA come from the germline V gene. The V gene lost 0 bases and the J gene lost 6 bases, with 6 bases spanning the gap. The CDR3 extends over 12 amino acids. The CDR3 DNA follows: TGCAGCGTTGAAGAACAGCCCAATGAGCAGTTCTTC. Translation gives CSVEEQPNEQFF.

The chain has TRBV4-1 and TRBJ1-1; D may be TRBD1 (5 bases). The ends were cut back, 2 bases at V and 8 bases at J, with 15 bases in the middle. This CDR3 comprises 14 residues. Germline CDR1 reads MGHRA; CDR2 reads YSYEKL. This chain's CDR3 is CASSQISTAQEAFF. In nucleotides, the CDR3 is TGCGCCAGCAGCCAAATCTCGACAGCCCAAGAAGCTTTCTTT.